These T cell receptor beta chains were read from a single sample in a study of CD8 T cells in Susac syndrome. One entry per CDR3 protein, called by TCRdb with MiXCR from the immunoSEQ multiplex PCR reads. Of roughly 220,000 distinct CDR3 sequences listed, 94% were seen once; the top ten hold 0.15% to 0.2%. What was sequenced was CD4+ T cells from PBMCs. The receptors stem from a human donor with Susac syndrome. The CDR3 runs from the conserved cysteine through the conserved F or W. A D gene is named only where the DNA matches it firmly. The size entry is marked missing in some rows and otherwise reads once, few, many or a size class.

v_call: TRBV30
clone_size: -
j_call: TRBJ1-2
d_call: -
cdr3_aa: CAWWGEEGYTF
cdr3_nt: TGTGCCTGGTGGGGGGAGGAAGGCTACACCTTC

v_call: TRBV30
clone_size: -
j_call: TRBJ1-1
d_call: -
cdr3_aa: CAWTLTSTVEAFF
cdr3_nt: TGTGCCTGGACTTTAACCTCCACAGTCGAAGCTTTCTTT

v_call: TRBV4-1
clone_size: -
j_call: TRBJ1-2
d_call: -
cdr3_aa: CASSQVGRAPNYGYTF
cdr3_nt: TGCGCCAGCAGCCAAGTCGGTAGGGCGCCTAACTATGGCTACACCTTC

v_call: TRBV29-1
clone_size: -
j_call: TRBJ2-7
d_call: -
cdr3_aa: CSARLGYEQYF
cdr3_nt: TGCAGCGCTCGGCTGGGCTACGAGCAGTACTTC

v_call: TRBV7-3
clone_size: -
j_call: TRBJ1-2
d_call: TRBD1
cdr3_aa: CASSTNRGSPYGYTF
cdr3_nt: TGTGCCAGCAGCACAAACAGGGGGTCCCCCTATGGCTACACCTTC

v_call: TRBV5-1
clone_size: -
j_call: TRBJ2-1
d_call: -
cdr3_aa: CASSPRVSYNEQFF
cdr3_nt: TGCGCCAGCAGCCCCCGCGTCTCCTACAATGAGCAGTTCTTC

v_call: TRBV20-1
clone_size: -
j_call: TRBJ1-5
d_call: -
cdr3_aa: CSAGQDGNQPQHF
cdr3_nt: TGCAGTGCGGGTCAGGACGGCAATCAGCCCCAGCATTTT

v_call: TRBV9
clone_size: -
j_call: TRBJ2-1
d_call: TRBD1
cdr3_aa: CASSPRTGDDHEQFF
cdr3_nt: TGTGCCAGCAGCCCGAGGACAGGGGATGATCATGAGCAGTTCTTC

v_call: TRBV25-1
clone_size: -
j_call: TRBJ2-5
d_call: TRBD1
cdr3_aa: CASMDRDKETQYF
cdr3_nt: TGTGCCAGCATGGACAGGGACAAAGAGACCCAGTACTTC

v_call: TRBV6-2/TRBV6-3
clone_size: -
j_call: TRBJ1-5
d_call: -
cdr3_aa: CASHRDSNQPQHF
cdr3_nt: TGTGCCAGCCACAGAGACAGCAATCAGCCCCAGCATTTT

v_call: TRBV20-1
clone_size: -
j_call: TRBJ2-7
d_call: TRBD2
cdr3_aa: CSAESGLLTSGGTYEQYF
cdr3_nt: TGCAGTGCTGAGTCAGGGTTGCTGACTAGCGGGGGGACCTACGAGCAGTACTTC

v_call: TRBV5-1
clone_size: once
j_call: TRBJ1-1
d_call: -
cdr3_aa: CASSVGGRVTEAFF
cdr3_nt: TGCGCCAGCAGCGTTGGGGGGCGCGTCACTGAAGCTTTCTTT

v_call: TRBV7-9
clone_size: -
j_call: TRBJ1-1
d_call: -
cdr3_aa: CASSSRAGDTEAFF
cdr3_nt: TGTGCCAGCAGCTCCCGGGCAGGGGACACTGAAGCTTTCTTT

v_call: TRBV6-2/TRBV6-3
clone_size: once
j_call: TRBJ2-3
d_call: TRBD2
cdr3_aa: CASGGVLADTQYF
cdr3_nt: TGTGCCAGCGGGGGGGTCCTCGCAGATACGCAGTATTTT

v_call: TRBV6-5
clone_size: -
j_call: TRBJ2-1
d_call: -
cdr3_aa: CASSYSGGRDNEQFF
cdr3_nt: TGTGCCAGCAGTTACTCTGGCGGTAGAGACAATGAGCAGTTCTTC

v_call: TRBV29-1
clone_size: -
j_call: TRBJ1-2
d_call: -
cdr3_aa: CSTGGDAYGYTF
cdr3_nt: TGCAGCACGGGGGGTGACGCCTATGGCTACACCTTC

v_call: TRBV5-1
clone_size: -
j_call: TRBJ2-1
d_call: -
cdr3_aa: CASSAVGGANNEQFF
cdr3_nt: TGCGCCAGCAGCGCCGTGGGGGGGGCCAACAATGAGCAGTTCTTC

v_call: TRBV20-1
clone_size: -
j_call: TRBJ2-3
d_call: TRBD2
cdr3_aa: CSARTSGSYTDTQYF
cdr3_nt: TGCAGTGCTAGGACTAGCGGGTCCTACACAGATACGCAGTATTTT

v_call: TRBV7-2
clone_size: -
j_call: TRBJ2-7
d_call: -
cdr3_aa: CASIRAGLYEQYF
cdr3_nt: TGTGCCAGTATCCGGGCAGGCCTCTACGAGCAGTACTTC

v_call: TRBV7-2
clone_size: -
j_call: TRBJ2-5
d_call: -
cdr3_aa: CASSSGRGSQETQYF
cdr3_nt: TGTGCCAGCAGCAGCGGCCGGGGGTCACAAGAGACCCAGTACTTC